This TCR beta chain comes out of a study of metastatic and nonmetastatic thyroid tumors. About the study: Both malignant and benign thyroid patients supplied peripheral blood and tumor or nodule tissue samples, across which the repertoires of these patients were then compared. Study findings and constraints: Benign nodules were reported to have significantly lower TCR beta diversity than malignant thyroid tumors, in blood and tumor.

Prior to thyroid surgery, none of the patients had received any treatment. Germline assignment: CDR1 SGDLS and CDR2 YYNGEE. This CDR3 contains 16 residues. The V end lost 0 bases, the J end lost 8 bases, and 15 bases lay between the germline ends. Of note for this clone: Its antigen is still unknown.

Study processing details: Researchers built a distant-metastasis classifier for papillary thyroid cancer that drew on CDR3 differences across clinicopathological groups. TCRdb re-analyzed the PCR reads through MiXCR. The V and J calls were not made by the authors but by TCRdb's processing. This sample carries approximately 79,000 clones, around 7.8% of them seen once, and the ten largest clones take approximately 10%. The chain links TRBV9 to TRBJ1-6; D might be TRBD1 (5 bases). The sequence was obtained from a female donor with papillary thyroid cancer or a benign thyroid nodule (not recorded which). Some clones in this sample may be carry-over from other donors' samples. The sequenced material came from blood. The CDR3 protein is CASSVAGAGGYSPLHF. The CDR3, as DNA: TGTGCCAGCAGCGTAGCTGGGGCGGGTGGTTATTCACCCCTCCACTTT.